The rows below give T cell receptor beta chains drawn from one sample of a study of regulatory T cells in long-lasting Graves disease. One entry per CDR3 protein results from TCRdb running MiXCR on the multiplex PCR reads. The sample has some 250,000 distinct CDR3 sequences; approximately 20% are singletons. In addition, the sample was reused for a study of T cells in Graves' hyperthyroidism and ophthalmopathy.

The sample in question was peripheral blood mononuclear cells (PBMCs), obtained at new diagnosis, from a patient treated with antithyroid drugs. The receptors here all came from a woman under 40 with Graves disease. Each CDR3 is given with its conserved first and last residue. Fields, in order: V gene, D gene, clone size, J gene, CDR3 DNA, CDR3 protein. D genes are given only for firm matches. Size is stated for part of the rows, as once, few or many counts, or as a class when the clone is expanded.

TRBV7-9	.	few	TRBJ1-2	TGTGCCAGCAGCTTAAATGAGGGGGAAGGCTACACCTTC	CASSLNEGEGYTF
TRBV20-1	.	many	TRBJ1-1	TGCAGTGCTAGAGAACCGAGTATGAACACTGAAGCTTTCTTT	CSAREPSMNTEAFF
TRBV24-1	TRBD1	few	TRBJ2-2	TGTGCCACCAGTGACCCGACGACAGGGCCCGGGGAGCTGTTTTTT	CATSDPTTGPGELFF
TRBV11-2	.	many	TRBJ1-1	TGTGCCAGCAGCCCCCAGATTCGGTGGAACACTGAAGCTTTCTTT	CASSPQIRWNTEAFF
TRBV20-1	.	many	TRBJ1-5	TGCAGTGCTAGAGTGGGGGGATATCAGCCCCAGCATTTT	CSARVGGYQPQHF
TRBV29-1	.	few	TRBJ2-7	TGCAGCGTTGAAGCCCGCGGGACCTACGAGCAGTACTTC	CSVEARGTYEQYF
TRBV11-2	.	many	TRBJ2-2	TGTGCCAGCATGAGGGATCGGACCGGGGAGCTGTTTTTT	CASMRDRTGELFF
TRBV20-1	.	many	TRBJ1-5	TGCAGTGCCCACCCCGGAGATAGCAATCAGCCCCAGCATTTT	CSAHPGDSNQPQHF
TRBV5-1	.	few	TRBJ2-6	TGCGCCAGCAGCCCGGCCCTGTTTCGTGACGTCCTGACTTTC	CASSPALFRDVLTF
TRBV4-1	.	many	TRBJ1-1	TGCGCCAGCAGCCAGCCGTCAGGGTTCGCTGAAGCTTTCTTT	CASSQPSGFAEAFF
TRBV29-1	TRBD2	many	TRBJ2-3	TGCAGCGTTGATAGCGGGGTTACAGATACGCAGTATTTT	CSVDSGVTDTQYF
TRBV7-9	.	.	TRBJ2-2	TGTGCCAGCAGCCCAAAATCGAACACCGGGGAGCTGTTTTTT	CASSPKSNTGELFF
TRBV29-1	.	.	TRBJ2-5	TGCAGCGTTTTTGGACGGCAAGAGACCCAGTACTTC	CSVFGRQETQYF
TRBV28	.	.	TRBJ2-5	TGTGCCAGCAGCCCCCTCGGGAGAAAAGAGACCCAGTACTTC	CASSPLGRKETQYF
TRBV4-1	TRBD1	few	TRBJ1-1	TGCGCCAGCAGCCAAGGACAGGGGGCTTGGACTGAAGCTTTCTTT	CASSQGQGAWTEAFF
TRBV7-2	TRBD1	.	TRBJ2-1	TGTGCCAGCAGCACGGACAGGGATGGACACAATGAGCAGTTCTTC	CASSTDRDGHNEQFF
TRBV6-5	.	many	TRBJ1-3	TGTGCCAGCAGTTACTCGAGGGGGGGCTCTGGAAACACCATATATTTT	CASSYSRGGSGNTIYF
TRBV9	.	.	TRBJ2-5	TGTGCCAGCAGCGCCACAGGGTTAGGGCGGGAGACCCAGTACTTC	CASSATGLGRETQYF
TRBV9	.	many	TRBJ1-4	TGTGCCAGCAGCCCAAACGCTGGGACAGAAAAACTGTTTTTT	CASSPNAGTEKLFF
TRBV3-1	.	many	TRBJ1-4	TGTGCCAGCAGCCACCGGTGGGGGTATCAAACTAATGAAAAACTGTTTTTT	CASSHRWGYQTNEKLFF
TRBV5-5	.	many	TRBJ2-3	TGTGCCAGCAGATCAGTCCAAGCCCATCACACAGATACGCAGTATTTT	CASRSVQAHHTDTQYF
TRBV3-1	TRBD1	many	TRBJ1-1	TGTGCCAGCAGCGACACAGGGGGAACTGAAGCTTTCTTT	CASSDTGGTEAFF
TRBV3-1	TRBD1	few	TRBJ2-6	TGTGCCAGCACCCCTGCGAGCAGGGGGCTGTCCGGGGCCAACGTCCTGACTTTC	CASTPASRGLSGANVLTF
TRBV7-9	.	many	TRBJ2-7	TGTGCCAGCAGTTTCGCAGGAAGCGGGCCCAGGGGCCACGAGCAGTACTTC	CASSFAGSGPRGHEQYF
TRBV12-3/TRBV12-4	.	.	TRBJ2-7	TGTGCCAGCAGTTTAGAAATTGGGGTGGAGCAGTACTTC	CASSLEIGVEQYF
TRBV13	.	many	TRBJ2-5	TGTGCCAGCAGCTTAGTGGAGGAGACCCAGTACTTC	CASSLVEETQYF